This T cell receptor (beta chain) was recovered during a study of cytomegalovirus exposure and HLA in healthy donors (dated by TCRdb to about 2017). Regarding the research as a whole: In an earlier analysis of several hundred of the donors, 250 to 300 Gb of sequence data and some 120 million unique TCR beta sequences from 180 million or so T cells were reported. Approximately 310 gigabases of sequencing data and approximately 85 million unique TCR sequences were included in an early release covering about 700 HLA-typed donors. Of the roughly 400 genotyped donors, roughly 76% were placed in the genetic ancestry cluster associated with self-reported Caucasian donors. The study was designed to test whether signatures of past pathogen exposure could be identified by cataloging public T cell receptors. The T cell repertoires of roughly 660 subjects were profiled by immunosequencing and related to cytomegalovirus serostatus. Besides the first cohort of 666 subjects, a separate validation cohort made up of over 100 different subjects was used. To predict cytomegalovirus infection status, the study brought together high-throughput TCR immunosequencing, statistical association of individual TCRs with disease status, and machine learning. A later analysis re-examined previously published TCR beta repertoires from 500 to 700 donors and added high-resolution HLA genotyping to investigate patterns of TCR occurrence. In the later analysis, no new phenotypic data were used to find candidate immune exposures; instead, reliance was placed on TCR beta sequences and their occurrence across donors. An earlier analysis of several hundred of the donors applied high-throughput TCR beta sequencing to assess whether each TCR beta V gene segment acted as functional or pseudogenic. Donor age, sex, ethnicity and CMV serostatus were collected together with the repertoire data. Genome-wide SNP genotypes for about 55% of the roughly 670 donors were used in a later genetic analysis, which treated that subset as a discovery cohort. All discovery cohort repertoires had been generated on a single sequencing platform. HLA typing included class I and class II loci at four-digit resolution. Typing coverage differed by locus: A, B, C, DRB1 and DQB1 were typed in roughly 629-630 donors, DQA1 in 522, DPA1 in around 600, and DPB1 in about 450. Roughly 5 DR-DQ haplotypes were handled as single units for association and clustering, since linkage in the cohort was strong. On average, roughly 240,000 unique TCR beta nucleotide sequences were sequenced per donor among 350 to 400 genotyped donors of the cohort, with 15% to 20% of those sequences being non-productive.

The cohort comprised hundreds of healthy bone marrow donors. At the time of sampling, all cohort members were nominally healthy, though unrecorded immune exposures were likely present. The donor was CMV seronegative and was included in the group of about 400 seronegative cohort members. Each donor provided a peripheral blood sample, and peripheral blood mononuclear cells were used for TCR beta sequencing. The Qiagen DNeasy Blood Extraction Kit was used to extract genomic DNA from the blood cell samples. Broader findings and caveats from the paper: In a later genetic analysis, fewer N-insertions in productive TCRs were reported among donors in an Asian-associated ancestry cluster than the 666-donor mean. In an earlier analysis of about 550 of the donors, most TCR beta V segments were observed in productive rearrangements about 87% or about 30% of the time, broadly matching IMGT annotations. The cohort was sequenced for TCR beta chains only, and without alpha or paired-chain data the features that could be detected were limited. In both the original and validation cohorts, the classifier was reported to diagnose cytomegalovirus status with high specificity and sensitivity. Most TCR sequences were seen in very few donors, while some public TCRs were found in many individuals. A further reported finding was that TCR beta sequences accurately predicted the HLA-A and HLA-B alleles for most subjects in the first cohort. Specific HLA alleles were associated with 15,000 to 20,000 TCR beta sequences at a false discovery rate of 0.05 in a later analysis. The sequencing pipeline was judged likely to have produced a cluster of highly shared sequence variants as a technical artifact. Three of the identified cytomegalovirus-associated TCR beta chains were confirmed in vitro to be specific for cytomegalovirus antigens. In a later analysis, several top co-occurrence clusters were reported to appear linked to parvovirus B19, influenza, CMV and Epstein-Barr virus. Some IMGT-functional V segments, including TRBV6-2 and TRBV6-3, could not be told apart with the 87-base-pair reads, so those segments were excluded. The presence/absence analyses assumed that sequencing depth was roughly uniform across donors, and that assumption may not be true. Strong co-occurrence of HLA alleles, especially DR and DQ, made assigning TCR associations to individual alleles difficult. An association between a missense DCLRE1C variant and V-gene and J-gene trimming of TCR beta chains was found in a later genetic analysis and replicated in an independent cohort. A later analysis found that most CMV-associated TCR beta chains appeared HLA-restricted, with HLA associations seemingly driven largely by CMV exposure. Because counts were too low, about 18 rarely observed V segments, including chromosome 9 orphons, were left out of the earlier analysis of 500 to 650 of the donors. For the cohort, immune exposure information was limited to CMV serostatus. In a later analysis, the rate of TCR association differed among HLA loci, with DRB1 alleles having the most associated TCRs and HLA-C alleles having the fewest. Because HLA typing was unavailable for some donors at each locus, only the typed subset was used in association tests. In a later analysis, HLA-associated TCR beta chains were found to be more clonally expanded and to have lower generation probabilities than equally common non-associated chains. The authors suggested that the approach could potentially be generalized to other disease states and immunological phenotypes. A total of 164 TCR beta chains were listed by the study as associated with cytomegalovirus. Linkage disequilibrium might explain the correlated functional status among segregating V segments, but an unknown experimental factor could not be ruled out.

The CDR3, cysteine through phenylalanine, is 18 amino acids long. The kept DNA is CDR3 alone, 54 bases in frame from the first base. Via the germline V gene, CDR1 is LGHNA and CDR2 YNFKEQ. V loses 2 bases, J loses 1 base, and the germline ends lie 19 bases apart. With respect to this clone: The target of this receptor is not known. No base quality values were provided; no much bigger clone lies one nucleotide off.

Preparation of the library involved the immunoSEQ multiplex PCR assay. For the multiplex PCR, a mixture combining 60 forward primers for TCR Vbeta segments and 13 reverse primers for TCR Jbeta segments was used. The CDR3 region of rearranged TCR beta genes was amplified from genomic DNA by a multiplex PCR assay. The amplified TCR beta libraries were sequenced on the Illumina HiSeq System as 87-base-pair reads. The authors processed their data as follows. In a later analysis, tens of millions of unique TCR beta chains were counted across the 500 to 700 repertoires, and roughly 10 million of these chains were shared by at least two donors. A nearest-neighbor algorithm error-corrected the raw reads and collapsed the reads into unique sequences, merging closely related sequences to remove PCR and sequencing errors. To assign V, D and J gene segments, CDR3 sequences were aligned to IMGT reference sequences. For a sequence to be retained, at least a six-nucleotide match to both a V gene segment and a J gene segment was required. A rearrangement counted as productive if the CDR3 had no stop codons and remained in frame with V and J, and every other rearrangement counted as non-productive. Following IMGT convention, CDR3 was defined as the stretch from the second conserved V-encoded cysteine to the conserved J-encoded phenylalanine. Sequences without an unambiguous match to a single V gene segment were excluded from the earlier analysis of a few hundred of the donors. An earlier analysis of 450 to 650 of the donors called V segments functional above 56.7% productive rearrangements and segregating when the between-donor standard deviation exceeded 5%. To diagnose cytomegalovirus status from the catalog of TCR beta chain sequences, a statistical classification framework was built. In a later analysis, V and J genes were assigned by comparing TCR nucleotide sequences against IMGT/GENE-DB human TR gene sequences. A later analysis assigned CDR3 sequences and most-parsimonious VDJ recombination scenarios with the TCRdist pipeline. A later analysis defined each TCR beta chain by its CDR3 amino acid sequence plus V-gene family, and excluded reads lacking a unique V-gene family. A later analysis removed nearly 600 highly shared, low-generation-probability nucleotide sequences to deal with suspected cross-contamination and a sequencing artifact. A later analysis calculated a clonal expansion index for each public chain from normalized within-repertoire ranks of inferred template counts. A later analysis computed generation probabilities with a VDJ recombination model fitted to out-of-frame rearrangements, and checked the results against IGoR. Hypergeometric tests were used in a later analysis to score TCR-TCR, TCR-HLA and TCR-CMV co-occurrence, with a repertoire-size bias correction applied to the TCR pairs. In a later analysis, false discovery rates were estimated by permuting HLA or CMV assignments 20 times. In a later analysis, co-occurring TCRs were grouped using DBSCAN, and TCRdist sequence similarity was added for clustering within HLA-allele-positive subsets. Repertoires with fewer than 30,000 or more than 120,000 public chains, plus five repertoires with anomalous nucleotide sharing, were excluded from co-occurrence clustering. Held by TCRdb, this immuneACCESS table contains in-frame sequences only and omits some clones. Under half of the omission traces to an unresolved V gene where checked; the cause of the rest is unknown. The DNA gave D and trimming, while V, J and clone size come from that table. The sample table holds around 130,000 clones, of which roughly 84% were seen once. The ten largest account for 1% to 1.5% of the sample.

Sequencing was performed on PBMCs. The chain is made from TRBV4-2 and TRBJ2-3, with TRBD2 as a weak D call on 6 bases. This receptor was obtained from a girl under 10 years old in good health and CMV-seronegative. The nucleotide sequence reads as follows: TGTGCCAGCAGCCAAACTTCAGGCGGGGACGCGGGCACAGATACGCAGTATTTT. This encodes CASSQTSGGDAGTDTQYF.